The next 8 T cell receptor beta chains were all read from a single sample in a study of human T cells and chemical hapten exposure. Stated time point: patch test 1, 2 weeks after DPC sensitization. Treatment in this sample: therapeutic diphenylcyclopropenone sensitization with weekly scalp DPC. TCRdb recomputed calls from the RACE reads with MiXCR, one row per CDR3 protein. This sample has some 200,000 distinct CDR3 sequences, with 20% to 25% found just once. Here the sequenced sample was whole blood, taken in connection with sensitization to the hapten diphenylcyclopropenone (DPC). Receptors were obtained from a woman between 45 and 65 years old with alopecia areata. Some clones in this sample may be carry-over from other donors' samples.

This clonotype was counted a few times. The chain couples TRBV29-1 to TRBJ1-1; 7 bases are shared with TRBD1. CDR3 length equals 14 residues. V gave up 8 bases and J gave up 0 bases; unmatched junction bases: 9. Germline-derived CDR1 and CDR2 are SQVTM and ANQGSEA. The CDR3 here is CSSSGTAMNTEAFF. CDR3 nucleotides: TGCAGCTCAAGCGGGACAGCGATGAACACTGAAGCTTTCTTT.

This clonotype has just a few counts. V is TRBV4-2 and J is TRBJ1-5, with D unclear. The germline V gene encodes CDR1 LGHNA and CDR2 YNFKEQ. Trimming took 0 bases from V and 3 from J, leaving 6 bases between them. The CDR3 is 14 amino acids. CDR3 in DNA: TGTGCCAGCAGCCAAGAGGCCTTCAATCAGCCCCAGCATTTT. Its protein product is CASSQEAFNQPQHF.

This clonotype was seen only a few times. The chain joins TRBV2 to TRBJ2-5; D not certain. V was clipped by 6 bases and J by 3 bases, with 8 bases between them. CDR1 and CDR2 from the germline V gene are SNHLY and FYNNEI. The CDR3 is made up of 12 amino acids. The CDR3 sequence is CASRDPKETQYF. In nucleotides, the CDR3 is TGTGCCAGCAGAGACCCCAAAGAGACCCAGTACTTC. Variable domain in full (rest from reference TRBV2 and TRBJ2-5): EPEVTQTPSHQVTQMGQEVILRCVPISNHLYFYWYRQILGQKVEFLVSFYNNEISEKSEIFDDQFSVERPDGSNFTLKIRSTKLEDSAMYFCASRDPKETQYFGPGTRLLVL.

The rearrangement links TRBV7-9 to TRBJ2-5; D is unclear. V was cut by 1 base and J by 2 bases, with 11 bases left in between. CDR1 is SEHNR and CDR2 is FQNEAQ in the germline V gene (reference sequence). This CDR3 region has 15 residues. The CDR3 nucleotides read TGTGCCAGCAGCTTAGTGCAGGTCGGGCAAGAGACCCAGTACTTC. Protein sequence: CASSLVQVGQETQYF.

The chain recombines TRBV5-1 with TRBJ2-3; 7 bases line up with TRBD1. Germline V CDR1 and CDR2: SGHRS, YFSETQ. Losses at the gene ends were 0 bases for V and 2 bases for J; bases not matched to a gene: 6. CDR3 length: 16 amino acids. CDR3 coding DNA: TGCGCCAGCAGCTTGGTCGCCAGGGGGATCACAGATACGCAGTATTTT. It yields the protein CASSLVARGITDTQYF.

This clonotype showed up just a few times. V usage is TRBV12-3 or TRBV12-4 and J usage is TRBJ1-1; 7 bases are a match to TRBD1. J lost 5 bases, V lost 3 bases, and 3 bases had no gene match. The CDR3 is 13 residues long. The CDR3: CASSFLQGTEAFF. The CDR3 DNA reads as TGTGCCAGCAGTTTTCTACAGGGGACTGAAGCTTTCTTT.

This clonotype has a handful of counts. This rearrangement joins TRBV5-5 to TRBJ1-5; the D gene is possibly TRBD1 (6 bases). V lost 2 bases, J lost 3 bases, and 15 bases lay in between. This CDR3 region has 16 residues. Germline V lookup: CDR1 SGHKS, CDR2 YYEKEE (reference sequence). The CDR3 DNA sequence: TGTGCCAGCAGCTTCAACCCCGGACAGAACAATCAGCCCCAGCATTTT. Translated, it gives CASSFNPGQNNQPQHF.

This clonotype came up a few times. The gene calls are TRBV29-1 and TRBJ2-7, with 9 bases lining up with TRBD1. After removal of 7 bases from V and 5 bases from J, the junction contained 6 bases not matched to a gene. CDR3 size: 12 residues. The V gene's germline CDR1 is SQVTM and CDR2 ANQGSEA. The CDR3 loop reads CSARTGGNEQYF. The CDR3 DNA sequence: TGCAGCGCCCGAACAGGGGGCAACGAGCAGTACTTC.